A selection of T cell receptor beta chains follows, all from one sample in a study of PD-1 blockade in classical Hodgkin lymphoma. The method was immunoSEQ multiplex PCR; TCRdb's version includes in-frame clones alone and lacks a portion of them. The table lists tens of thousands of clones, 60% to 80% of them singletons. Sequencing was performed on peripheral blood mononuclear cells (PBMCs), taken before the second cycle of nivolumab. The receptor source for this set is a human donor with classical Hodgkin lymphoma. Each CDR3 is given with its conserved first and last residue. Each record gives: clone size, J gene, V gene, D gene, CDR3 DNA, CDR3 protein. The D gene is left open where the match is weak. The listing skips clone size in some rows; elsewhere it reads once, few, many or a size class.

clone_size: -
j_call: TRBJ1-5
v_call: TRBV19
d_call: TRBD1
cdr3_nt: TGTGCCAGTAGCCGGGGACAGGGACTAAATCAGCCCCAGCATTTT
cdr3_aa: CASSRGQGLNQPQHF

clone_size: -
j_call: TRBJ2-4
v_call: TRBV28
d_call: -
cdr3_nt: TGTGCCAGCAGTTTCCCCGGGCTAGCCAAAAACATTCAGTACTTC
cdr3_aa: CASSFPGLAKNIQYF

clone_size: -
j_call: TRBJ2-5
v_call: TRBV30
d_call: -
cdr3_nt: TGTGCCTGGAGTATGGGGCATCAAGAGACCCAGTACTTC
cdr3_aa: CAWSMGHQETQYF

clone_size: -
j_call: TRBJ1-2
v_call: TRBV30
d_call: -
cdr3_nt: TGTGCCTGGGAGAAAAGGACAAGCTCTAACCTCTTC
cdr3_aa: CAWEKRTSSNLF

clone_size: -
j_call: TRBJ2-7
v_call: TRBV28
d_call: TRBD1
cdr3_nt: TGTGCCAGCATGCCGCCGGGACAGGGTCCCCCCTACGAGCAGTACTTC
cdr3_aa: CASMPPGQGPPYEQYF

clone_size: once
j_call: TRBJ2-5
v_call: TRBV11-1
d_call: -
cdr3_nt: TGTGCCAGCAGCTTAGGGGTGATAGGTCAAGAGACCCAGTACTTC
cdr3_aa: CASSLGVIGQETQYF

clone_size: -
j_call: TRBJ2-1
v_call: TRBV7-9
d_call: -
cdr3_nt: TGTGCCAGCAGCTTATTGTCAGGGACACCATACAATGAGCAGTTCTTC
cdr3_aa: CASSLLSGTPYNEQFF

clone_size: -
j_call: TRBJ1-4
v_call: TRBV19
d_call: TRBD1
cdr3_nt: TGTGCCAGTAGTCATCAACAGGGGAATGAAAAACTGTTTTTT
cdr3_aa: CASSHQQGNEKLFF

clone_size: -
j_call: TRBJ2-7
v_call: TRBV7-2
d_call: -
cdr3_nt: TGTGCCAGCAGCTTAGTAGGGCAGGACTACGAGCAGTACTTC
cdr3_aa: CASSLVGQDYEQYF

clone_size: -
j_call: TRBJ2-7
v_call: TRBV28
d_call: -
cdr3_nt: TGTGCCAGCAGTTTGATACAGGGACCAGAGTACTTC
cdr3_aa: CASSLIQGPEYF

clone_size: few
j_call: TRBJ1-5
v_call: TRBV28
d_call: -
cdr3_nt: TGTGCCAGCAGTTTGGGGGGGAGATCCAATCAGCCCCAGCATTTT
cdr3_aa: CASSLGGRSNQPQHF

clone_size: few
j_call: TRBJ1-1
v_call: TRBV30
d_call: -
cdr3_nt: TGTGCCTGGAGTGTCTCGGACACTGAAGCTTTCTTT
cdr3_aa: CAWSVSDTEAFF

clone_size: once
j_call: TRBJ1-4
v_call: TRBV7-9
d_call: -
cdr3_nt: TGTGCCAGCAGCTTAGGGGCTGGGGGGAACAATGAAAAACTGTTTTTT
cdr3_aa: CASSLGAGGNNEKLFF

clone_size: -
j_call: TRBJ2-1
v_call: TRBV19
d_call: -
cdr3_nt: TGTGCCAGTAGTAGCTCGCGGTACAATGAGCAGTTCTTC
cdr3_aa: CASSSSRYNEQFF

clone_size: -
j_call: TRBJ2-2
v_call: TRBV12-1
d_call: -
cdr3_nt: TGTGCCAGCAGCTTTGAGTTCGCCGGGCAGAACACCGGGGAGCTGTTTTTT
cdr3_aa: CASSFEFAGQNTGELFF

clone_size: -
j_call: TRBJ2-7
v_call: TRBV5-1
d_call: -
cdr3_nt: TGCGCCAGCAGCTTGCAGGTACCCTTGGGTGACGAGCAGTACTTC
cdr3_aa: CASSLQVPLGDEQYF

clone_size: -
j_call: TRBJ1-4
v_call: TRBV30
d_call: TRBD1
cdr3_nt: TGTGCCTGCACACAGGGGGCGAACGAAAAACTGTTTTTT
cdr3_aa: CACTQGANEKLFF

clone_size: -
j_call: TRBJ2-6
v_call: TRBV5-1
d_call: -
cdr3_nt: TGCGCCAGCAGCTTAGAGCTTGTGAGTTCTGGGGCCAACGTCCTGACTTTC
cdr3_aa: CASSLELVSSGANVLTF

clone_size: -
j_call: TRBJ2-2
v_call: TRBV9
d_call: -
cdr3_nt: TGTGCCAGCCAAGAGGGCCCGAACACCGGGGAGCTGTTTTTT
cdr3_aa: CASQEGPNTGELFF

clone_size: -
j_call: TRBJ2-2
v_call: TRBV4-3
d_call: -
cdr3_nt: TGCGCCAGCAGCCAAGTGAAACTAACCGGGGAGCTGTTTTTT
cdr3_aa: CASSQVKLTGELFF

clone_size: -
j_call: TRBJ1-2
v_call: TRBV27
d_call: TRBD1
cdr3_nt: TGTGCCAGCAGTTTAAGACAGGGCAATGGCTACACCTTC
cdr3_aa: CASSLRQGNGYTF

clone_size: -
j_call: TRBJ1-2
v_call: TRBV5-1
d_call: -
cdr3_nt: TGCGCCAGCAGCTTGGAGGCCGGATTTTTTAATGGCTACACCTTC
cdr3_aa: CASSLEAGFFNGYTF

clone_size: -
j_call: TRBJ2-3
v_call: TRBV6-6
d_call: TRBD2
cdr3_nt: TGTGCCAGCAGTTACGGGCTAGCGGGAGTATCAGATACGCAGTATTTT
cdr3_aa: CASSYGLAGVSDTQYF

clone_size: -
j_call: TRBJ2-1
v_call: TRBV5-4
d_call: TRBD1
cdr3_nt: TGTGCCAGCAGCCCACAGGGGATCCCCTACAATGAGCAGTTCTTC
cdr3_aa: CASSPQGIPYNEQFF

clone_size: few
j_call: TRBJ2-2
v_call: TRBV5-3
d_call: -
cdr3_nt: TGTGCCAGAAGCTTTTTTAGGAATCCCGGGGAGCTGTTTTTT
cdr3_aa: CARSFFRNPGELFF

clone_size: -
j_call: TRBJ2-5
v_call: TRBV30
d_call: -
cdr3_nt: TGTGCCTGCCACGGGGGGCTAGCTGGGGAGACCCAGTACTTC
cdr3_aa: CACHGGLAGETQYF

clone_size: once
j_call: TRBJ1-3
v_call: TRBV6-5
d_call: -
cdr3_nt: TGTGCCAGCAGTTACTCGATGGGGGTCTCTGGAAACACCATATATTTT
cdr3_aa: CASSYSMGVSGNTIYF

clone_size: -
j_call: TRBJ1-3
v_call: TRBV30
d_call: TRBD1
cdr3_nt: TGTGCCTGGAGCGATGACAGGGTCTCTGGAAACACCATATATTTT
cdr3_aa: CAWSDDRVSGNTIYF

clone_size: few
j_call: TRBJ2-7
v_call: TRBV29-1
d_call: TRBD1
cdr3_nt: TGCAGCGTGGGACAGGGGATGGACGCCGAGCAGTACTTC
cdr3_aa: CSVGQGMDAEQYF

clone_size: few
j_call: TRBJ2-1
v_call: TRBV5-4
d_call: TRBD2
cdr3_nt: TGTGCCAGCAGCCCTACCTCACTAGCGGGGAGTTTCAATGAGCAGTTCTTC
cdr3_aa: CASSPTSLAGSFNEQFF

clone_size: -
j_call: TRBJ1-2
v_call: TRBV29-1
d_call: -
cdr3_nt: TGCAGCGTCGCCGATCGGACATCACTCGGGGGCTATGGCTACACCTTC
cdr3_aa: CSVADRTSLGGYGYTF

clone_size: -
j_call: TRBJ1-5
v_call: TRBV4-1
d_call: -
cdr3_nt: TGCGCCAGCAGCCAACATGGCAATCAGCCCCAGCATTTT
cdr3_aa: CASSQHGNQPQHF